Following are 26 T cell receptor beta chains from one sample sequenced in a study of glioma-infiltrating T cells (dated by TCRdb to about 2016). TCRdb names Illumina MiSeq as the instrument used. TCR alpha and beta CDR3 regions were amplified with the iRepertoire nested amplicon-rescue multiplex PCR (arm-PCR) platform from RNA. Through fastp at Q25 and MiXCR, TCRdb rebuilt clones from the public reads, retaining in-frame beta chains. Every distinct CDR3 protein forms one entry, paired with its most common genes and DNA. The sample table holds about 410,000 distinct CDR3 sequences, of which 41% were seen once. The top ten clones comprise approximately 12% of the sample. The sample taken for sequencing was glioma tissue, nonneoplastic brain tissue, or PBMCs (not recorded which). These TCRs come from a human donor with low-grade glioma or glioblastoma, undergoing nonglioma brain surgery, or in good health (not recorded which).

This clonotype occurred many times. The chain carries TRBV28 and TRBJ2-1, with D unclear. The CDR3 sequence is 11 residues long. Trimming removed 10 bases at V and 1 base at J, with 5 bases between. The germline V gene has CDR1 MDHEN and CDR2 SYDVKM. The CDR3 DNA follows: TGTGCCACCTGGTCCTACAATGAGCAGTTCTTC. It codes for CATWSYNEQFF.

A note on this clonotype: The junction shows a germline mismatch at one end, possibly a read error. The chain employs TRBV6-2 or TRBV6-3 and TRBJ2-7; D is unresolved. This CDR3 region has 12 residues. Germline CDR1 is MNHEY and CDR2 is SVGEGT. The CDR3 spells CAISYPSFEQYF. CDR3 DNA: TGTGCCATCAGTTACCCTAGTTTCGAGCAGTACTTC.

The V and J genes are TRBV28 and TRBJ2-7; TRBD2 might be the D (5 bases). CDR3 size: 16 residues. Trimming took off 7 bases at V and 3 bases at J, with 22 bases between the two ends. The germline CDR1 and CDR2 sequences are MDHEN and SYDVKM. The CDR3 loop reads CASTTAAAKSDYEQYF. The CDR3 DNA reads as TGTGCCAGCACAACCGCAGCGGCCAAGTCTGACTACGAGCAGTACTTC.

About this clonotype itself: One junction end disagrees with the germline gene, perhaps due to a read error. The V and J genes are TRBV7-2 and TRBJ1-1; D is unresolved. CDR1 and CDR2 (germline): SGHTA, FQGNSA. CDR3 length: 13 residues. The CDR3 coding sequence is TGTGTCAGCAGCTCTACCTTGGGCACTGAAGCTTTCTTT. The encoded protein is CVSSSTLGTEAFF.

The chain links TRBV7-9 to TRBJ1-2; D may be TRBD1 (5 bases). Looked up from germline, CDR1 is SEHNR and CDR2 is FQNEAQ (reference sequence). Trimming pared 4 bases from V and 6 bases from J, leaving 18 bases between. The CDR3 totals 15 residues. CDR3 loop: CASSSDLGAKDGYTF. CDR3 DNA: TGTGCCAGCAGCTCCGACCTTGGGGCCAAGGATGGCTACACCTTC.

This clonotype was picked up a small number of times. The genes are TRBV7-9 and TRBJ1-3, with a possible D match to TRBD1 (6 bases). Germline-derived CDR1 and CDR2 are SEHNR and FQNEAQ (reference sequence). The V gene lost 5 bases and the J gene lost 2 bases, with 13 bases spanning the gap. The CDR3 length is 15 residues. The CDR3 nucleotides are TGTGCCAGCAGCCCCCAGGCAGGGGCTGGAAACACCATATATTTT. Its protein product is CASSPQAGAGNTIYF.

There are a few counts of this clonotype. The CDR3 is CSAREERAPLMNTEAFF. CDR3 sequence (DNA): TGCAGTGCTAGAGAAGAAAGGGCGCCCCTAATGAACACTGAAGCTTTCTTT. The V call is TRBV20-1, the J call TRBJ1-1; D remains ambiguous. The CDR3 runs to 17 residues. The germline V gene encodes CDR1 DFQATT and CDR2 SNEGSKA (reference sequence). Trimming shortened V by 0 bases and J by 0 bases, and 17 bases separated the two germline ends.

About this clonotype itself: With a much larger clone just one base away, this may be a read error. V is TRBV6-1 and J is TRBJ2-3; 11 positions match TRBD2. With 0 bases clipped from V and 4 bases from J, the junction kept 12 bases outside the gene matches. Germline lookup yields CDR1 MNHNS and CDR2 SASEGT. This CDR3 spans 19 amino acids. The DNA of the CDR3 is TGTGCCAGCAGTGAAGCGTGGGCTAGCGGGAGGAGGGGAGCAGATACGCAGTATTTT. Translation: CASSEAWASGRRGADTQYF.

A remark on this clonotype: An end of the junction does not agree with germline; a read error may underlie this. The chain links TRBV5-8 to TRBJ2-7, with D possibly being TRBD1 (5 bases). The CDR3 totals 16 residues. The V gene's germline CDR1 is SGHTS and CDR2 YDEGEE. The CDR3 DNA follows: TGCGCCAGCAGCCAAGATCACCGACAGTGGCGTTACGAGCAGTACTTC. This encodes CASSQDHRQWRYEQYF. Complete variable domain (other parts from reference TRBV5-8 and TRBJ2-7): EAGVTQSPTHLIKTRGQQATLRCSPISGHTSVYWYQQALGLGLQFLLWYDEGEERNRGNFPPRFSGRQFPNYSSELNVNALELEDSALYLCASSQDHRQWRYEQYFGPGTRLTVT.

V gene TRBV7-8 combines with J gene TRBJ1-1; D uncertain. The V end lost 5 bases, the J end lost 6 bases, and 13 bases lay between the germline ends. The CDR3 is 13 amino acids. Germline values: CDR1 SGHVS, CDR2 FQNEAQ. CDR3 protein: CASSPLRFAEAFF. The CDR3 region has the DNA TGTGCCAGCAGCCCCCTTAGGTTCGCTGAAGCTTTCTTT.

This clonotype has a handful of counts. The J gene is TRBJ1-2, the V gene TRBV7-9; D gene uncertain. This CDR3 is 12 amino acids long. Deletions cut 5 bases from V and 5 bases from J, with 9 bases between. CDR1 is SEHNR, CDR2 FQNEAQ, per germline (reference sequence). CDR3: CASSPGFYGYTF. The CDR3 region has the DNA TGTGCCAGCAGCCCGGGATTTTATGGCTACACCTTC.

The chain carries TRBV10-3 and TRBJ2-5; perhaps TRBD1 as D (5 bases). The CDR3 runs to 11 residues. V lost 6 bases and J 4 bases, leaving 6 bases between the germline ends. Germline values: CDR1 ENHRY, CDR2 SYGVKD. The CDR3 is CAIRTGETQYF. Here the CDR3 DNA reads TGTGCCATCAGAACAGGAGAGACCCAGTACTTC.

This clonotype has more than one count but fewer than ten. The junction differs from germline at one of its ends, possibly a read error. This chain joins TRBV7-7 and TRBJ2-2; TRBD2 matches at 7 bases. The CDR3 loop spans 15 amino acids. Germline CDR1 and CDR2: SSHAT and FNYEAQ (reference sequence). Here the CDR3 reads CASSLTAGVTGELFF. Written as DNA, the CDR3 is TGTGCTAGCAGCTTGACGGCGGGAGTGACCGGGGAGCTGTTTTTT.

Remarks on this clonotype: This CDR3 is missing its conserved last phenylalanine or tryptophan, likely due to a read error. The chain combines TRBV18 with TRBJ2-4; D assignment may be TRBD1 or TRBD2 (5 bases each). The CDR3 is 17 residues long. Trimming left V 6 bases short and J 9 bases short, with 27 bases between. The germline gives CDR1 KGHSH, CDR2 LQKENI. Written as DNA, the CDR3 is TGTGCCAGCTCTACTACTTCCGGGACGGCAAGGATCGGCATTCAGTACCTC. This sequence encodes CASSTTSGTARIGIQYL.

This clonotype appeared a few times. The V gene is TRBV6-1, the J gene TRBJ2-3; 11 bases line up with TRBD2. CDR1 is MNHNS, CDR2 SASEGT, per germline. This CDR3 contains 19 residues. V shed 5 bases and J 2 bases; nucleotides not matched to a gene: 15. CDR3 DNA sequence: TGTGCCAGCAGTTCCATGAGACTAGCGGGACACAAATACACAGATACGCAGTATTTT. Translating it yields CASSSMRLAGHKYTDTQYF.

This clonotype was seen a handful of times. The chain recombines TRBV7-6 with TRBJ2-3; TRBD2 might be the D (7 bases). Germline V gene sequence: CDR1 SGHVS, CDR2 FNYEAQ. Trimming removed 3 bases from V and 8 bases from J, with 12 bases in between. This CDR3 spans 13 amino acids. The DNA of the CDR3 is TGTGCCAGCAGCTTCCAGGGGAGGGGTACGCAGTATTTT. The encoded protein is CASSFQGRGTQYF.

As regards this clonotype: The germline gene is not matched at one end of the junction; a read error may be the cause. The chain couples TRBV4-2 to TRBJ2-5; tentatively, D is TRBD2 (6 bases). CDR3 length: 16 residues. Germline loops: CDR1 LGHNA, CDR2 YNFKEQ. CDR3 sequence: CASCQEFRGTGETQYF. CDR3 sequence (DNA): TGTGCCAGCTGCCAAGAATTTAGAGGGACTGGAGAGACCCAGTACTTC.

This clonotype was seen only a few times. This chain connects TRBV19 to TRBJ2-7; 11 bases map to TRBD2. CDR1 is LNHDA and CDR2 is SQIVND in the germline V gene (reference sequence). The CDR3 is 15 residues long. The trim removed 3 bases at V and 0 bases at J, leaving 1 base unmatched. The CDR3 region has the DNA TGTGCCAGTAGTATGACTAGCGGGGTCTCCTACGAGCAGTACTTC. Its protein is CASSMTSGVSYEQYF.

The chain joins TRBV5-4 to TRBJ2-7; D may correspond to TRBD1 or TRBD2 (5 bases each). The germline CDR1 and CDR2 sequences are SGHNT and YYREEE (reference sequence). V lost 6 bases, J lost 1 base, and 14 bases lay in between. The CDR3 runs 14 residues. The CDR3 loop is CASTRGTASYEQYF. DNA of the CDR3: TGTGCCAGCACCCGAGGGACCGCGTCCTACGAGCAGTACTTC.

The chain couples TRBV2 to TRBJ2-1, with D possibly matching TRBD2 (5 bases). This CDR3 spans 13 amino acids. CDR1 and CDR2 (germline): SNHLY, FYNNEI. V was clipped by 6 bases and J by 9 bases, with 15 bases between them. The CDR3 is CASRATSEPEQFF. The CDR3 DNA sequence: TGTGCCAGCAGGGCCACTAGTGAACCTGAGCAGTTCTTC.

Notes on this clonotype: One end of the junction is discordant with germline, which a read error may explain. The rearrangement uses TRBV6-6 and TRBJ1-1, with 7 bases aligning to TRBD1. The CDR3 contains 15 residues. Germline V gene sequence: CDR1 MNHNY, CDR2 SVGAGI (reference sequence). The CDR3 DNA reads TGTGCCAGCAGTTGGTACAGGGGCGGATATACTGAAGCTTCCTTT. Translating it yields CASSWYRGGYTEASF.

The chain couples TRBV20-1 to TRBJ1-5; possible D gene TRBD1, 5 bases. Per the germline V gene, CDR1 is DFQATT and CDR2 is SNEGSKA (reference sequence). The CDR3 contains 18 residues. The ends were cut back, 0 bases at V and 1 base at J, with 19 bases in the middle. The DNA of the CDR3 is TGCAGTGCTAGAGATTGGATGCGGGGCAGGGAGAGCAATCAGCCCCAGCATTTT. Its translation is CSARDWMRGRESNQPQHF.

This clonotype was recorded only once. It may be a read error: a sequence one base away is much more abundant. V usage is TRBV20-1 and J usage is TRBJ2-7; D possibly corresponds to TRBD2 (5 bases). Trimming took off 3 bases at V and 4 bases at J, with 10 bases between the two ends. The CDR3 consists of 12 residues. Germline CDR1 DFQATT, CDR2 SNEGSKA (reference sequence). The CDR3 coding sequence is TGCAGTGCTAGGTGGGAGCCATACGAGCAGTACTTC. This codes for CSARWEPYEQYF.

This clonotype appeared once. The V and J genes are TRBV28 and TRBJ1-1; D is possibly TRBD1 (5 bases). The V and J ends lost 7 bases and 6 bases respectively, with 24 bases between them. Germline CDR1 is MDHEN and CDR2 is SYDVKM. The CDR3 spans 16 residues. The CDR3 protein is CASNVVPPVGDSEAFF. The CDR3 region has the DNA TGTGCCAGCAATGTTGTACCCCCCGTAGGGGATTCTGAAGCTTTCTTT.

With regard to this clonotype: This may be a read error: a much more frequent sequence differs by one nucleotide. V usage is TRBV27 and J usage is TRBJ2-7, with D perhaps TRBD1 (5 bases). CDR1 is MNHEY and CDR2 is SMNVEV in the germline V gene (reference sequence). Trimming shortened V by 8 bases and J by 7 bases, and 18 bases separated the two germline ends. The CDR3 runs 13 residues. The CDR3 region is CASGRQQVGEQYF. For the CDR3, the DNA is TGTGCCAGCGGCCGACAACAGGTCGGAGAGCAGTACTTC.

This clonotype was seen more than once but under ten times. The chain combines TRBV4-1 with TRBJ2-3; no clear D gene. V was clipped by 0 bases and J by 15 bases, with 19 bases between them. The CDR3 sequence is 14 residues long. Germline V lookup: CDR1 MGHRA, CDR2 YSYEKL. The CDR3 loop reads CASSQEPVARSSYF. The CDR3 region has the DNA TGCGCCAGCAGCCAAGAGCCGGTGGCTAGAAGTTCCTATTTT.